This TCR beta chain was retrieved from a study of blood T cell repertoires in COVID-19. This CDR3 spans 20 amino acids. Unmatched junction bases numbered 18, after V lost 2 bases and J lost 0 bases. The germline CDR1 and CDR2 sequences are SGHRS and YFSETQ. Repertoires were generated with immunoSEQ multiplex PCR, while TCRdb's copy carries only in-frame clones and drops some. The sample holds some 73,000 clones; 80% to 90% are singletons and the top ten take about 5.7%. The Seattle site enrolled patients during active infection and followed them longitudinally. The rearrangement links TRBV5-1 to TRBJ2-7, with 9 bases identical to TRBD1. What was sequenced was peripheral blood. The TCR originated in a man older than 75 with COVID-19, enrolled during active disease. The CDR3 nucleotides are TGCGCCAGCAGCTTACCCCCGCCGGGACAGGGCGTTACTTCCTCCTACGAGCAGTACTTC. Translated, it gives CASSLPPPGQGVTSSYEQYF.